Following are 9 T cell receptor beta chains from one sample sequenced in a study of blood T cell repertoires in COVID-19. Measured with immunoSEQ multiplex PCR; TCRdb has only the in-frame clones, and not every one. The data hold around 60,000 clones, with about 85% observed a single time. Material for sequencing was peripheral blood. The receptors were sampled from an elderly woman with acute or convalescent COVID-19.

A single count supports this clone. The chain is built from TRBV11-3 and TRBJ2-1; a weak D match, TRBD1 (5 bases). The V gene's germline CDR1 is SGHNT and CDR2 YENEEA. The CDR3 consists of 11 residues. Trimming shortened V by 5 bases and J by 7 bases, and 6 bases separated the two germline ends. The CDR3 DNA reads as TGTGCCAGCAGCGCAGGGAATGAGCAGTTCTTC. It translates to CASSAGNEQFF.

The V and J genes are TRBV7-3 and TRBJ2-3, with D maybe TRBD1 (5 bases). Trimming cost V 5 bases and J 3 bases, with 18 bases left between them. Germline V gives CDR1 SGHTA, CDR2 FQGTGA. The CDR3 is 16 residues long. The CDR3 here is CASSRQQGLVTDTQYF. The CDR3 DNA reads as TGTGCCAGCAGCCGACAGCAGGGTCTAGTGACAGATACGCAGTATTTT. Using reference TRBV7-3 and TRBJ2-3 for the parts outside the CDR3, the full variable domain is GAGVSQTPSNKVTEKGKYVELRCDPISGHTALYWYRQSLGQGPEFLIYFQGTGAADDSGLPNDRFFAVRPEGSVSTLKIQRTERGDSAVYLCASSRQQGLVTDTQYFGPGTRLTVL.

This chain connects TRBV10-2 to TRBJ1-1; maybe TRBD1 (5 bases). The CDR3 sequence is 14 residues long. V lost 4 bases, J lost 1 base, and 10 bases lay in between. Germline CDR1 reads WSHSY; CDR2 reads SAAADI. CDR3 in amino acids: CASSVLGRNTEAFF. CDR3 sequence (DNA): TGCGCCAGCAGTGTCTTGGGGCGGAACACTGAAGCTTTCTTT.

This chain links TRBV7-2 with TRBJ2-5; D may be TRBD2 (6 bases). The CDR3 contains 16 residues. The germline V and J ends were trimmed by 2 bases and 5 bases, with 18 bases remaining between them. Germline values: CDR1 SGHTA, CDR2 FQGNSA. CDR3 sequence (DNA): TGTGCCAGCAGCTTACGGAGCGGGCCCAGACGGGAGACCCAGTACTTC. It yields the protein CASSLRSGPRRETQYF.

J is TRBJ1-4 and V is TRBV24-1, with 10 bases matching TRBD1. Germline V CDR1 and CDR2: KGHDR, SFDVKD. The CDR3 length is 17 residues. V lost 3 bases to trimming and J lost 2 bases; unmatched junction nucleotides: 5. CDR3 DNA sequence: TGTGCCACCAGTGATCCTGGACAGGGGGAGACTAATGAAAAACTGTTTTTT. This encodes CATSDPGQGETNEKLFF.

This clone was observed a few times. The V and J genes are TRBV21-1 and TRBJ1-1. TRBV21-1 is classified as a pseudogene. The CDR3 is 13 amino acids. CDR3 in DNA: TGTGCCAGCAGCCTTCAGCGGGGCACTGAAGCTTTCTTT. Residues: CASSLQRGTEAFF.

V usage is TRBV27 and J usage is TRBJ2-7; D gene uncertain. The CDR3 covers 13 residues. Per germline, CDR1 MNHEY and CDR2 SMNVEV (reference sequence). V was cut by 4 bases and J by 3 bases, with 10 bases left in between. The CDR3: CASSSGDHYEQYF. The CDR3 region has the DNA TGTGCCAGCAGTTCAGGTGATCACTACGAGCAGTACTTC.

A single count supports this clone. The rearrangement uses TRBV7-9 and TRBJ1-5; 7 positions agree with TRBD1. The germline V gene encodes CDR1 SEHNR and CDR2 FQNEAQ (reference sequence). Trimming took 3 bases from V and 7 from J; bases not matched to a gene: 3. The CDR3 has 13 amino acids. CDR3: CASSFDRAQPQHF. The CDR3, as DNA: TGTGCCAGCAGCTTCGACAGGGCCCAGCCCCAGCATTTT.

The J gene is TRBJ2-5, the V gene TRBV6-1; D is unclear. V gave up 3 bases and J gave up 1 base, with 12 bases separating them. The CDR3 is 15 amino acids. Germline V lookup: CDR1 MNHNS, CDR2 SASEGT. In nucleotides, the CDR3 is TGTGCCAGCAGTGATCTCCAGCAGGTCCAAGAGACCCAGTACTTC. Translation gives CASSDLQQVQETQYF.